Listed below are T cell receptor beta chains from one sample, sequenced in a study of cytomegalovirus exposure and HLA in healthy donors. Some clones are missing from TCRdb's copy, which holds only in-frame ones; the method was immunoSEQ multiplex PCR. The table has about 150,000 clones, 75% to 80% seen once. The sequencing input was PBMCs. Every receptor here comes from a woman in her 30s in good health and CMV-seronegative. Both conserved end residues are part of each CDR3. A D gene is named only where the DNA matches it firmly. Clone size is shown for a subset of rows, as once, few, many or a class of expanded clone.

CASSLRRTGTHEQYF	TGCGCCAGCAGCCTCCGCCGCACAGGTACCCACGAGCAGTACTTC	medium-sized	NA	TRBV4-3	TRBJ2-7
CASSPIETLHF	TGTGCCAGCAGTCCTATCGAAACCCTCCACTTT	once	NA	TRBV6-5	TRBJ1-6
CASSRSSGGAQETQYF	TGTGCCAGTAGCCGGTCTAGCGGGGGGGCCCAAGAGACCCAGTACTTC	NA	TRBD2	TRBV19	TRBJ2-5
CASRDRTNTEAFF	TGTGCCAGCAGGGACAGGACGAACACTGAAGCTTTCTTT	NA	TRBD1	TRBV6-6	TRBJ1-1
CASGLPGVGETQYF	TGTGCCAGCGGCCTGCCGGGGGTCGGAGAGACCCAGTACTTC	NA	NA	TRBV9	TRBJ2-5
CASSSAGGPSKNIQYF	TGCGCCAGCAGCTCAGCGGGGGGGCCTTCCAAAAACATTCAGTACTTC	few	TRBD2	TRBV5-1	TRBJ2-4
CASRFGGELFF	TGTGCCAGCAGATTCGGCGGGGAGCTGTTTTTT	NA	NA	TRBV6-1	TRBJ2-2
CASSSPGLNNEQFF	TGTGCCAGCAGCAGCCCGGGACTGAATAATGAGCAGTTCTTC	few	NA	TRBV27	TRBJ2-1
CASSRQQGEDGYTF	TGTGCCAGCAGCCGCCAACAGGGGGAGGATGGCTACACCTTC	few	TRBD1	TRBV4-2	TRBJ1-2
CASSVDRGLQAPLHF	TGTGCCAGCAGTGTCGACAGGGGCCTCCAGGCACCCCTCCACTTT	NA	TRBD1	TRBV6-5	TRBJ1-6
CARSPGLIVRSGNTIYF	TGTGCCAGAAGTCCTGGACTGATAGTTCGCTCTGGAAACACCATATATTTT	once	NA	TRBV5-3	TRBJ1-3
CASSMVTGSSGNTIYF	TGTGCCAGTAGTATGGTCACAGGGAGCTCTGGAAACACCATATATTTT	NA	NA	TRBV19	TRBJ1-3
CASSHDREAYNEQFF	TGTGCCAGCAGTCACGACCGGGAGGCCTACAATGAGCAGTTCTTC	NA	TRBD2	TRBV6-5	TRBJ2-1
CASSQGQGKRETQYF	TGTGCCAGCAGTCAGGGACAGGGGAAACGAGAGACCCAGTACTTC	NA	TRBD1	TRBV7-3	TRBJ2-5
CASSSTGSSYNEQFF	TGTGCCAGCAGCTCGACTGGCAGCTCCTACAATGAGCAGTTCTTC	NA	NA	TRBV5-4	TRBJ2-1
CASSLSRGSTEAFF	TGTGCCAGCAGCTTAAGTCGAGGGAGCACTGAAGCTTTCTTT	NA	NA	TRBV7-3	TRBJ1-1
CASSSGTGGLESPLHF	TGTGCCAGCAGCTCCGGGACAGGGGGCTTAGAATCACCCCTCCACTTT	NA	TRBD1	TRBV5-5	TRBJ1-6
CASSEYGADGYTF	TGTGCCAGCAGTGAATATGGGGCCGATGGCTACACCTTC	NA	NA	TRBV2	TRBJ1-2
CAGRRGTPANEQFF	TGTGCCGGTCGGCGGGGGACACCGGCGAATGAGCAGTTCTTC	NA	NA	TRBV2	TRBJ2-1
CASSGGTVETQYF	TGTGCCAGCAGCGGCGGGACAGTGGAGACCCAGTACTTC	NA	NA	TRBV5-5	TRBJ2-5
CASSGRQGRNIQYF	TGTGCCAGCAGCGGACGACAGGGGAGAAACATTCAGTACTTC	NA	TRBD1	TRBV2	TRBJ2-4
CASSRAGGPAGEQFF	TGTGCCAGCAGTAGAGCGGGGGGGCCCGCTGGGGAGCAGTTCTTC	NA	TRBD2	TRBV2	TRBJ2-1
CASSLVPAGGPGANVLTF	TGTGCCAGCAGCTTAGTTCCAGCGGGGGGGCCTGGGGCCAACGTCCTGACTTTC	few	TRBD2	TRBV7-2	TRBJ2-6
CSTRQQETQYF	TGCAGTACCCGACAGCAAGAGACCCAGTACTTC	NA	NA	TRBV20-1	TRBJ2-5
CASSAQQGSASYEQYF	TGTGCCAGCAGCGCCCAACAGGGGTCAGCCTCCTACGAGCAGTACTTC	NA	TRBD1	TRBV9	TRBJ2-7
CASSQATGTSGGSAMYEQYF	TGCGCCAGCAGCCAAGCCACCGGGACTAGCGGGGGGTCCGCCATGTACGAGCAGTACTTC	NA	TRBD2	TRBV4-3	TRBJ2-7
CASSFGGYGYTF	TGTGCCAGCAGCTTCGGAGGCTATGGCTACACCTTC	NA	NA	TRBV7-8	TRBJ1-2